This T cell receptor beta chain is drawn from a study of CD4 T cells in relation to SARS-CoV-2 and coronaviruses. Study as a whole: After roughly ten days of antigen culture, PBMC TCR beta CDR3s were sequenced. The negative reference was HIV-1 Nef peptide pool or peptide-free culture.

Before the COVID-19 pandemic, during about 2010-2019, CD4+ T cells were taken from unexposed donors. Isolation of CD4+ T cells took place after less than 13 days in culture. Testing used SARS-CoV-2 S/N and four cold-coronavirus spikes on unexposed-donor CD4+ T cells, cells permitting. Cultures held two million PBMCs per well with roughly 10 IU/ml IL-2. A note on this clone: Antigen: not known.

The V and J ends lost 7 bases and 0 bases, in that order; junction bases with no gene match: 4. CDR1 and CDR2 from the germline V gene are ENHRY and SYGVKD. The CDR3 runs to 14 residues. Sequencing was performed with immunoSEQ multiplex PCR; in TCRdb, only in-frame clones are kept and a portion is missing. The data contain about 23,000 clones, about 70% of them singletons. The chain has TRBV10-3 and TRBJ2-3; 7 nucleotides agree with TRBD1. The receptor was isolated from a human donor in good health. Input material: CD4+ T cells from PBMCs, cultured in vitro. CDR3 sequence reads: CAIKGAFSTDTQYF. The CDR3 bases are TGTGCCATCAAGGGGGCTTTTAGCACAGATACGCAGTATTTT.